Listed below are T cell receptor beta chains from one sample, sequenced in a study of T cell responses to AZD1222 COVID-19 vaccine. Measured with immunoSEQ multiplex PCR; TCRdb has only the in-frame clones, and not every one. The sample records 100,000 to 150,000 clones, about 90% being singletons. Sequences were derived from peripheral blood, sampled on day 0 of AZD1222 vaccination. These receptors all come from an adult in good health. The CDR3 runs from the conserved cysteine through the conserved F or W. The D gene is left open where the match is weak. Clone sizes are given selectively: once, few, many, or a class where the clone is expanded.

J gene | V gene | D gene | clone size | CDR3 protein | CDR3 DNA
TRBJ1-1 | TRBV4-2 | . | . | CASSQDRGSGAFF | TGTGCCAGCAGCCAAGATCGGGGGTCGGGGGCTTTCTTT
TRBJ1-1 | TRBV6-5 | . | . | CASRIQGNTEAFF | TGTGCCAGCAGAATTCAGGGAAACACTGAAGCTTTCTTT
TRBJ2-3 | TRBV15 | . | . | CATSRDGGASTDTQYF | TGTGCCACCAGCAGAGATGGCGGGGCCTCCACAGATACGCAGTATTTT
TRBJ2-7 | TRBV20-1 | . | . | CSASPGGAWSYEQYF | TGCAGTGCTAGTCCCGGGGGCGCATGGTCCTACGAGCAGTACTTC
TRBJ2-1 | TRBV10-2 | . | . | CASSEGLRSEQFF | TGCGCCAGCAGTGAGGGCCTTCGGAGTGAGCAGTTCTTC
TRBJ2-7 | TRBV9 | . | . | CASSPGRAAEQYF | TGTGCCAGCAGCCCCGGCAGGGCGGCCGAGCAGTACTTC
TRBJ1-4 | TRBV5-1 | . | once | CASTRSPLVKEKLFF | TGCGCCAGCACCCGGTCCCCCTTGGTTAAGGAAAAACTGTTTTTT
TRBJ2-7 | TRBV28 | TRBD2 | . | CASIQTSGGEQYF | TGTGCCAGCATCCAGACTAGCGGGGGAGAGCAGTACTTC
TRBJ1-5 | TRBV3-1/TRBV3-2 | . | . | CASSPYSNQPQHF | TGTGCCAGCAGCCCGTATAGCAATCAGCCCCAGCATTTT
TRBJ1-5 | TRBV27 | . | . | CASSLSGNQPQHF | TGTGCCAGCAGTTTGAGTGGCAATCAGCCCCAGCATTTT
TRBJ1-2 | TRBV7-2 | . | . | CASSPYGRLNYGYTF | TGTGCCAGCAGCCCTTACGGAAGGCTAAACTATGGCTACACCTTC
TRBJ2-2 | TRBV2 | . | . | CASRQGATGELFF | TGTGCCAGCAGACAGGGCGCGACCGGGGAGCTGTTTTTT
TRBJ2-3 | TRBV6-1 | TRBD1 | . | CASSEGQGIGFDTQYF | TGTGCCAGCAGTGAGGGACAGGGTATTGGGTTTGATACGCAGTATTTT
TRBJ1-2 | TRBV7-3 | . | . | CASSSPGFHGYTF | TGTGCCAGCAGCTCCCCAGGATTCCATGGCTACACCTTC
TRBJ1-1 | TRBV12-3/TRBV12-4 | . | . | CASSKEQVEAFF | TGTGCCAGCAGTAAAGAACAGGTTGAAGCTTTCTTT
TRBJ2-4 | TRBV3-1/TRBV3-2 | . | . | CASSPVGAGYAKNIQYF | TGTGCCAGCAGCCCCGTCGGGGCAGGATACGCCAAAAACATTCAGTACTTC
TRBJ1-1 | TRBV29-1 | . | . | CSVMENTEAFF | TGCAGCGTGATGGAGAACACTGAAGCTTTCTTT
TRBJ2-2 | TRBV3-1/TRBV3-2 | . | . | CASSHLPTGGRAGELFF | TGTGCCAGCAGCCATCTCCCTACCGGGGGGCGGGCAGGGGAGCTGTTTTTT
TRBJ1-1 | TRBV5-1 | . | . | CASSLKGTAETEAFF | TGCGCCAGCAGCTTGAAGGGGACGGCGGAAACTGAAGCTTTCTTT
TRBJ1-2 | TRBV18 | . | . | CASSPGDDYGYTF | TGTGCCAGCTCACCCGGGGACGACTATGGCTACACCTTC
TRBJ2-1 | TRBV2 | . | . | CASRPYTAGEQFF | TGTGCCAGCAGACCCTATACCGCGGGTGAGCAGTTCTTC
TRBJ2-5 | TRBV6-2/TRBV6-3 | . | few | CASSYQETQYF | TGTGCCAGCAGTTATCAAGAGACCCAGTACTTC
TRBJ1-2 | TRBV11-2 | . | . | CASSLGYGYTF | TGTGCCAGCAGCTTGGGTTATGGCTACACCTTC
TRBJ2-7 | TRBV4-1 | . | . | CASSQDPRGRVYEQYF | TGCGCCAGCAGCCAAGACCCGCGGGGACGGGTCTACGAGCAGTACTTC
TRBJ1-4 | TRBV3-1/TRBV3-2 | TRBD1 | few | CASSHRGRNEKLFF | TGTGCCAGCAGCCACAGGGGGAGGAATGAAAAACTGTTTTTT
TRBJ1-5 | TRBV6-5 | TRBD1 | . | CASSPDRENQPQHF | TGTGCCAGCAGTCCGGACAGGGAAAATCAGCCCCAGCATTTT
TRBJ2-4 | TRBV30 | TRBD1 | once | CASTAGTENIQYF | TGTGCCTCTACAGCCGGGACAGAAAACATTCAGTACTTC
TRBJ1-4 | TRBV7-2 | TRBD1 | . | CASSSIDRGRGGREKLFF | TGTGCCAGCAGCTCGATTGACAGGGGGCGGGGAGGTAGGGAAAAACTGTTTTTT
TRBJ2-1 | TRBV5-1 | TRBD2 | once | CASSFLREGGEQFF | TGCGCCAGCAGCTTTTTGCGGGAGGGCGGTGAGCAGTTCTTC
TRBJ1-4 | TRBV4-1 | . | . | CASSQDRVGVAEKLFF | TGCGCCAGCAGCCAAGATCGGGTAGGGGTCGCGGAAAAACTGTTTTTT
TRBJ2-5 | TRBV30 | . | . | CACQVGTLGETQYF | TGTGCCTGCCAAGTGGGGACCCTTGGAGAGACCCAGTACTTC
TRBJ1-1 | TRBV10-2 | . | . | CASSEVRGTEAFF | TGCGCCAGCAGTGAAGTGAGGGGAACTGAAGCTTTCTTT
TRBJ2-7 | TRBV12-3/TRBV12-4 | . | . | CASSLRGFGEQYF | TGTGCCAGCAGTTTAAGGGGTTTTGGCGAGCAGTACTTC